These 10 T cell receptor beta chains came from one sample sequenced in a study of blood T cell repertoires in COVID-19. Using immunoSEQ multiplex PCR, the repertoire was profiled, and TCRdb retains in-frame clones only, with some absent. The sample yields about 150,000 clones, around 87% seen once. Sequenced sample: peripheral blood. The receptors shown here come from a woman in her sixties with active or convalescent COVID-19.

The gene calls are TRBV5-3 and TRBJ2-5, with TRBD2 identical over 8 bases. Being an ORF, TRBV5-3 has a function that is uncertain. The CDR3 has 18 amino acids. J was trimmed by 1 base and V by 4 bases; bases with no gene match: 15. DNA for the CDR3: TGTGCCAGAAGCCTAAGGACTAGCAGCATAACCGTCCAAGAGACCCAGTACTTC. It is translated as CARSLRTSSITVQETQYF.

This clone was recorded only once. Other nucleotide sequences from this sample produce the same CDR3. V and J are TRBV3-1 (or the pseudogene TRBV3-2) and TRBJ2-2, with D unresolved. Germline V gene data show CDR1 as LGHDT and CDR2 as YNNKEL (reference sequence). The CDR3 is 14 residues long. The V gene lost 1 base and the J gene lost 2 bases, with 5 bases spanning the gap. The CDR3 loop reads CASSQGGNTGELFF. CDR3 bases: TGTGCCAGCAGCCAAGGTGGCAACACCGGGGAGCTGTTTTTT.

The CDR3 DNA follows: TGTGCCAGCAGTAAGGGACAGTCGAACACCGGGGAGCTGTTTTTT. Protein: CASSKGQSNTGELFF. This chain joins TRBV6-5 and TRBJ2-2; the match to TRBD1 covers 7 bases. The CDR3 runs 15 residues. The V and J ends lost 5 bases and 0 bases, in that order; junction bases with no gene match: 3. Per germline, CDR1 MNHEY and CDR2 SVGAGI.

The V call is TRBV7-9, the J call TRBJ1-1, with 10 bases matching TRBD1. With 5 bases clipped from V and 4 bases from J, the junction kept 7 bases outside the gene matches. This CDR3 comprises 15 residues. Germline CDR1 reads SEHNR; CDR2 reads FQNEAQ (reference sequence). DNA for the CDR3: TGTGCCAGCAGCACCCGGACAGGGGGGGGCACTGAAGCTTTCTTT. As protein: CASSTRTGGGTEAFF. Together with reference TRBV7-9 and TRBJ1-1, the CDR3 gives the full variable domain: DTGVSQNPRHKITKRGQNVTFRCDPISEHNRLYWYRQTLGQGPEFLTYFQNEAQLEKSRLLSDRFSAERPKGSFSTLEIQRTEQGDSAMYLCASSTRTGGGTEAFFGQGTRLTVV.

This clone is a singleton in its sample. The V call is TRBV3-1 (or the pseudogene TRBV3-2), the J call TRBJ1-1, with D possibly TRBD1 on 6 matching bases. Per the germline V gene, CDR1 is LGHDT and CDR2 is YNNKEL (reference sequence). The CDR3 is 16 amino acids. V dropped 0 bases and J dropped 2 bases, with 13 bases sitting between them. CDR3 residues: CASSQEMGRGNTEAFF. The CDR3 coding sequence is TGTGCCAGCAGCCAAGAGATGGGCAGGGGTAACACTGAAGCTTTCTTT.

V is TRBV5-1 and J is TRBJ2-7, with unresolved D. V dropped 1 base and J dropped 0 bases, with 8 bases sitting between them. The CDR3 is made up of 14 amino acids. Germline CDR1 reads SGHRS; CDR2 reads YFSETQ. CDR3 in DNA: TGCGCCAGCAGCTTGAGGCAGGCCTCCTACGAGCAGTACTTC. This translates into CASSLRQASYEQYF.

The chain uses TRBV27 and TRBJ1-3; TRBD1 matches 9 bases. With V trimmed by 6 bases and J by 2 bases, 8 bases remained unmatched. In germline, CDR1 is MNHEY, CDR2 SMNVEV (reference sequence). The CDR3 covers 16 residues. CDR3 sequence: CASRPQGARAGNTIYF. The CDR3 coding sequence is TGTGCCAGCAGACCACAGGGGGCTAGGGCTGGAAACACCATATATTTT.

In nucleotides, the CDR3 is TGTGCCTGGACTCCAGGGGGGTACGAGCAGTACTTC. Amino acids: CAWTPGGYEQYF. J is TRBJ2-7 and V is TRBV30; tentatively, D is TRBD1 (7 bases). Trimming took off 4 bases at V and 4 bases at J, with 11 bases between the two ends. Germline CDR1 is GTSNPN and CDR2 is SVGIG (reference sequence). The CDR3 runs 12 residues.

V is TRBV19 and J is TRBJ1-1; TRBD1 might be the D (5 bases). The CDR3 is 15 amino acids. Germline V gene lookup returns CDR1 LNHDA and CDR2 SQIVND (reference sequence). V lost 3 bases and J 7 bases, leaving 18 bases between the germline ends. Here the CDR3 DNA reads TGTGCCAGTAGTATCCAGGGACTCCCCATGAGTGAAGCTTTCTTT. Its protein is CASSIQGLPMSEAFF.

The V and J genes are TRBV3-1 (or the pseudogene TRBV3-2) and TRBJ2-3, with 10 nucleotides matching TRBD2. The CDR3 spans 18 residues. Germline V lookup: CDR1 LGHDT, CDR2 YNNKEL (reference sequence). V shed 1 base and J 0 bases; nucleotides not matched to a gene: 7. The CDR3 bases are TGTGCCAGCAGCCAAGTTAGCGGGGGGACCTCTAGCACAGATACGCAGTATTTT. It translates to CASSQVSGGTSSTDTQYF.